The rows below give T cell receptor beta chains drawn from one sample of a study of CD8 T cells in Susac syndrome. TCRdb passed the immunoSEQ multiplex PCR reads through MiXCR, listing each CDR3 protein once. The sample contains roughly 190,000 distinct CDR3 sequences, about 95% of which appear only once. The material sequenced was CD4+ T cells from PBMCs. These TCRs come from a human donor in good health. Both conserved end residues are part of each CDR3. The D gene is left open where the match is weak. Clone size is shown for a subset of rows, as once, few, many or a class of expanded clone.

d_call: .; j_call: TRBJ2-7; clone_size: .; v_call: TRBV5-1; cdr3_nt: TGCGCCAGCAGCTTGGGTTCAGGGCACCCCTACGAGCAGTACTTC; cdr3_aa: CASSLGSGHPYEQYF
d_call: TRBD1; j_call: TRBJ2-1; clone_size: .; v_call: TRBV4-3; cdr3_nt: TGCGCCAGCAGCCAAGATAGGGGACAGGGACCAAATGAGCAGTTCTTC; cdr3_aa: CASSQDRGQGPNEQFF
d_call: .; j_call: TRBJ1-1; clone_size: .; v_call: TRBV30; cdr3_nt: TGTGCCTGGAGTTTGCAAATGGGGATGAACACTGAAGCTTTCTTT; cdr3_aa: CAWSLQMGMNTEAFF
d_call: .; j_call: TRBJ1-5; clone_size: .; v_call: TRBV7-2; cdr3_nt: TGTGCCTCCGGCTATAGCAATCAGCCCCAGCATTTT; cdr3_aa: CASGYSNQPQHF
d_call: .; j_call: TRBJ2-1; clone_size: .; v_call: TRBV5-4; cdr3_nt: TGTGCCAGCAGCTTGAGGGTACGGCTCACCTACAATGAGCAGTTCTTC; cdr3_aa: CASSLRVRLTYNEQFF
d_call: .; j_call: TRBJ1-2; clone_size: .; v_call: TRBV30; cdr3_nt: TGTGCCTGGAGTGTTGGGCAGATCTATGGCTACACCTTC; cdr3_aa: CAWSVGQIYGYTF
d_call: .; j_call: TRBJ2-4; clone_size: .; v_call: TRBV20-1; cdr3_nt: TGCAGTGCTGGCCTCGGAGCCAAAAACATTCAGTACTTC; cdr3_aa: CSAGLGAKNIQYF
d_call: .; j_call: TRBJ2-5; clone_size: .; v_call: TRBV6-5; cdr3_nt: TGTGCCAGCAGTTACTCGATAGAGCGGCAAGAGACCCAGTACTTC; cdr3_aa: CASSYSIERQETQYF
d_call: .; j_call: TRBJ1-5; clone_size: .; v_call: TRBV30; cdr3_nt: TGTGCCTGGAACGGCCAATTAGGGCCCCAGCATTTT; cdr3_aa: CAWNGQLGPQHF
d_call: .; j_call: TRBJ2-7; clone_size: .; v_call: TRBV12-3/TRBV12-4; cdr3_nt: TGTGCCAGCAGTTCCCCCCGGGCCTCCTACGAGCAGTACTTC; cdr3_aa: CASSSPRASYEQYF
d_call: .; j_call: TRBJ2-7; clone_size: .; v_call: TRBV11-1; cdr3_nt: TGTGCCAGCAGCCTACAGGGTCTTAACGGGGAGCAGTACTTC; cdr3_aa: CASSLQGLNGEQYF
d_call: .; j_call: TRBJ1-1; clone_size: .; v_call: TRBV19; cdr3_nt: TGTGCCAGTAGTATAGGGCGACAGCCGACGGCCACTGAAGCTTTCTTT; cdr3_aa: CASSIGRQPTATEAFF
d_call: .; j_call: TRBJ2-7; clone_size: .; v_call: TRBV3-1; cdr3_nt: TGTGCCAGCAGTCGAGCCTACGAGCAGTACTTC; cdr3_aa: CASSRAYEQYF
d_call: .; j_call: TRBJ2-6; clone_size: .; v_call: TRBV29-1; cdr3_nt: TGCAGCGTCAGGGGCTCTGGGGCCAACGTCCTGACTTTC; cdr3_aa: CSVRGSGANVLTF
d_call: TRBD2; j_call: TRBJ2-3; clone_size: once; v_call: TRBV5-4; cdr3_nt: TGTGCCAGCAGCACCCTAGCGGGAGGAACAGATACGCAGTATTTT; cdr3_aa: CASSTLAGGTDTQYF
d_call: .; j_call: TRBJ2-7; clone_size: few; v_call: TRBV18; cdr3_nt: TGTGCCAGCTCATCCGGGTCCTACGAGCAGTACTTC; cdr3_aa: CASSSGSYEQYF
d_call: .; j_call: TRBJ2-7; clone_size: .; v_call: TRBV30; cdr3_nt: TGTGCCTGGAGTGTATACCACGAGCAGTACTTC; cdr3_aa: CAWSVYHEQYF
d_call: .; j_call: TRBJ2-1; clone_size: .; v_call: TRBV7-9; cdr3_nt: TGTGCCAGCAGCTTAGCTAGGGCGCGAGCCGATGAGCAGTTCTTC; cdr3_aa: CASSLARARADEQFF
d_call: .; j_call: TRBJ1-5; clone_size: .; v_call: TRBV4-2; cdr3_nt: TGTGCCAGCAGCCAAACGGGGGACTCGGATCAGCCCCAGCATTTT; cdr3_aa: CASSQTGDSDQPQHF
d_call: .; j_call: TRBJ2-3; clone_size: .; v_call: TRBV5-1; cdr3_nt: TGCGCCAGCAGCTTGGGAACCCTCGACACAGATACGCAGTATTTT; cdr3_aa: CASSLGTLDTDTQYF
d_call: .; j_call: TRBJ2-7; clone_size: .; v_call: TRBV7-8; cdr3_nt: TGTGCCAGCAGCTTAGCGGGAGACCGTGACGAGCAGTACTTC; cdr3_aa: CASSLAGDRDEQYF
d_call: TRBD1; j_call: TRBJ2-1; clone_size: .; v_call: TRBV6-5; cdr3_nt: TGTGCCAGCAGTTCCTACGACGGGACAGTCAATGAGCAGTTCTTC; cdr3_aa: CASSSYDGTVNEQFF
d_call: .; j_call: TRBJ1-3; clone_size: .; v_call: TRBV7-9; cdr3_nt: TGTGCCAGCAGCGCTACGGGGCCCGACTCTGGAAACACCATATATTTT; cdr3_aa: CASSATGPDSGNTIYF
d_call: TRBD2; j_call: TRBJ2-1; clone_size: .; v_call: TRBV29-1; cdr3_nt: TGCAGCGTTGAAGATCCGGGACTAGCGGGGCGGGAGCAGTTCTTC; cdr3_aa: CSVEDPGLAGREQFF
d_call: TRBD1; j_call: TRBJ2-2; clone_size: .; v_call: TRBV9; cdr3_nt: TGTGCCAGCAGGACAGGGAAATCGAACACCGGGGAGCTGTTTTTT; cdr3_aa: CASRTGKSNTGELFF
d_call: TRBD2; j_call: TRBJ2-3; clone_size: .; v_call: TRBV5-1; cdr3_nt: TGCGCCAGCAGCTTTGTGGGAGGGCCCACAGATACGCAGTATTTT; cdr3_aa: CASSFVGGPTDTQYF
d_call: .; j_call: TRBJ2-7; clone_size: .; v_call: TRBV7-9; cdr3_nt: TGTGCCAGCAGCGACAAAATGGGGCTCTTCGGTTACGAGCAGTACTTC; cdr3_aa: CASSDKMGLFGYEQYF
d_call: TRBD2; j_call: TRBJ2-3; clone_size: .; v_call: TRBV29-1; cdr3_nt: TGCAGCGCGCGGACTAGCGGGATGGATACGCAGTATTTT; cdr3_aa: CSARTSGMDTQYF
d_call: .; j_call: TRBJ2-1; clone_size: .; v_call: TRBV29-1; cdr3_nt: TGCAGCGCCTGGGGTTCCCGCGACAACAATGAGCAGTTCTTC; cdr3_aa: CSAWGSRDNNEQFF
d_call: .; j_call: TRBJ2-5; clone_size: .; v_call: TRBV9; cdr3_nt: TGTGCCAGCAGCGGCGCTTTCGAGACCCAGTACTTC; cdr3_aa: CASSGAFETQYF
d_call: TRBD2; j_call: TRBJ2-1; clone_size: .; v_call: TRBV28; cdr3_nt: TGTGCCAGCCTACCGGGACTAGCGGGAGAGAGGCAGTTCTTC; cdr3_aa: CASLPGLAGERQFF
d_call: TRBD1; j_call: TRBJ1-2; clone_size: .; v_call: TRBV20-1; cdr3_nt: TGCAGTGCTAGGACAGGGGGCGGGTGGAACTATGGCTACACCTTC; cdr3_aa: CSARTGGGWNYGYTF
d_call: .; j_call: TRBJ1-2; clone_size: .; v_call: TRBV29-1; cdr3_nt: TGCAGCGTAGCACTGGGCAACTATGGCTACACCTTC; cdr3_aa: CSVALGNYGYTF
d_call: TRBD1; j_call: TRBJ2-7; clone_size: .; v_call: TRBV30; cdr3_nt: TGTGCCTCGACCGGGACAGGGGGCGCCGAGCAGTACTTC; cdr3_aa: CASTGTGGAEQYF
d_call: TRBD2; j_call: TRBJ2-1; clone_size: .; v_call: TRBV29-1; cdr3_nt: TGCAGCGTTGACAGGACTAGCGGGAGAGATCAGTTCTTC; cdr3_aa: CSVDRTSGRDQFF
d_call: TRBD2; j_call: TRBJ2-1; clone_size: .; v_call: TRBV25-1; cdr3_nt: TGTGCCAGCAGTGAGGATAGCGGGCTCTCCTACAATGAGCAGTTCTTC; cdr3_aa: CASSEDSGLSYNEQFF
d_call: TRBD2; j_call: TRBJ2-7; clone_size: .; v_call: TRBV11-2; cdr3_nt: TGTGCCAGAACCCCCGGGGGACTAGCGGCCGGGAGCTCCTACGAGCAGTACTTC; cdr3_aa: CARTPGGLAAGSSYEQYF
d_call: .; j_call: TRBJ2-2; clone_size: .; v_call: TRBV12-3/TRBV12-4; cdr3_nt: TGTGCCAGCAGGAATGGACGGAGTATCACCCGTAACACCGGGGAGCTGTTTTTT; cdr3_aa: CASRNGRSITRNTGELFF